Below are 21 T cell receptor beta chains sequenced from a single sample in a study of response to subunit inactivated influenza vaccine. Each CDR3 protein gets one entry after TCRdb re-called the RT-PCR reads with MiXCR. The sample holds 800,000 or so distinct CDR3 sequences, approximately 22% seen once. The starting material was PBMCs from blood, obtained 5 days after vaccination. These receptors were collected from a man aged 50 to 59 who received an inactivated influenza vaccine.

CDR3 in amino acids: CASSRGQDLSEQYF. Written as DNA, the CDR3 is TGCGCCAGCAGCCGGGGACAGGACCTTTCCGAGCAGTACTTC. V and J are TRBV5-1 and TRBJ2-7; TRBD1 agrees at 8 bases. The CDR3 covers 14 residues. The germline V gene encodes CDR1 SGHRS and CDR2 YFSETQ. V lost 4 bases and J lost 6; bases outside the gene matches: 9.

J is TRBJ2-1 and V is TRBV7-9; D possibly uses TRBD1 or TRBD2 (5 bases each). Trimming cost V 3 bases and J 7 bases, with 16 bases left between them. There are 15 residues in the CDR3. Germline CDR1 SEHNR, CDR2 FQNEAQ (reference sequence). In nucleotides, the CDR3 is TGTGCCAGCAGCTTTTCCCAGGGTACTAGTAATGAGCAGTTCTTC. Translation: CASSFSQGTSNEQFF. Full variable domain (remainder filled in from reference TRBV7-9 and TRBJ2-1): DTGVSQNPRHKITKRGQNVTFRCDPISEHNRLYWYRQTLGQGPEFLTYFQNEAQLEKSRLLSDRFSAERPKGSFSTLEIQRTEQGDSAMYLCASSFSQGTSNEQFFGPGTRLTVL.

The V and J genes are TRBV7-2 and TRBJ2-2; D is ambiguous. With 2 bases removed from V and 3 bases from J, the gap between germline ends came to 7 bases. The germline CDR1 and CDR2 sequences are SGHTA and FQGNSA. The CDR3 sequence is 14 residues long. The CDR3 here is CASSLSPHTGELFF. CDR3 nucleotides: TGTGCCAGCAGCTTAAGCCCACACACCGGGGAGCTGTTTTTT.

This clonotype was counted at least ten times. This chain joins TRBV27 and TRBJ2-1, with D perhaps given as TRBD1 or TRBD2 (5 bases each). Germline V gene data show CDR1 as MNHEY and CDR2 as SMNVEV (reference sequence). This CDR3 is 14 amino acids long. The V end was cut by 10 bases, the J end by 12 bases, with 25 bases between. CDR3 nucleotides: TGTGCCACTTCACCAGGTTTCGCCCCAGGGAGGCAGTTCTTC. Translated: CATSPGFAPGRQFF.

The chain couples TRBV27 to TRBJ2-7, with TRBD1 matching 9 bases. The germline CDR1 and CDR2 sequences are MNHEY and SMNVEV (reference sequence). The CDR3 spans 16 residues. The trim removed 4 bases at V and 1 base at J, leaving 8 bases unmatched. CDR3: CASSSQTGGLSYEQYF. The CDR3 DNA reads TGTGCCAGCAGTTCTCAGACAGGGGGATTATCCTACGAGCAGTACTTC.

In DNA, the CDR3 is TGTGCCAGCAGCTTAGGGACAGGGCACTCCTACGAGCAGTACTTC. Translated, it gives CASSLGTGHSYEQYF. The V and J genes are TRBV7-6 and TRBJ2-7, with 8 bases matching TRBD1. CDR3 size: 15 residues. V dropped 1 base and J dropped 0; count of bases not matched to a gene: 2. Germline lookup yields CDR1 SGHVS and CDR2 FNYEAQ.

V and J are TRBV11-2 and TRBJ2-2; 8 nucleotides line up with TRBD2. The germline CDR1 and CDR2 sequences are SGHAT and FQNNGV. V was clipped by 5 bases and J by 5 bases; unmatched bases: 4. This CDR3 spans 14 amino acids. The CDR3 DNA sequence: TGTGCCAGCAGCCAACGGGAGGGAACCGGGGAGCTGTTTTTT. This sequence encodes CASSQREGTGELFF.

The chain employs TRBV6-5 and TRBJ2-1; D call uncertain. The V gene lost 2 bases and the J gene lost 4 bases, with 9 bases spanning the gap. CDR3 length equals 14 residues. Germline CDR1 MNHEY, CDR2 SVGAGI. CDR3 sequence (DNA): TGTGCCAGCAGTTACGGCAGGTCATACAATGAGCAGTTCTTC. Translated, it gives CASSYGRSYNEQFF.

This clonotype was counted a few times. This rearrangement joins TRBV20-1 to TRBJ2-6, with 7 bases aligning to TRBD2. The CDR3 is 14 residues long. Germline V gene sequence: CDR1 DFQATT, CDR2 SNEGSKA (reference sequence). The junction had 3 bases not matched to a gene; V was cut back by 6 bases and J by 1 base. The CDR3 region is CSATGGSGANVLTF. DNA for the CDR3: TGCAGTGCGACGGGGGGTTCTGGGGCCAACGTCCTGACTTTC.

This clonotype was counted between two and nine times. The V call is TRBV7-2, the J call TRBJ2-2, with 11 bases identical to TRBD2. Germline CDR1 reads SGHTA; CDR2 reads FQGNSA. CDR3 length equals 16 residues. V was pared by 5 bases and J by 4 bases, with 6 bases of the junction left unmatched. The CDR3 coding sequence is TGTGCCAGCAGCCCTGGACTAGCGGGTAGCACCGGGGAGCTGTTTTTT. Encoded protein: CASSPGLAGSTGELFF.

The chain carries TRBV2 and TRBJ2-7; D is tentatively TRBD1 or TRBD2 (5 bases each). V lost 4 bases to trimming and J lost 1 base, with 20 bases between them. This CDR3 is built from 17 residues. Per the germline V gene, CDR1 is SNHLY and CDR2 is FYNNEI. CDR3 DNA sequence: TGTGCCAGCAGTGGAGGGGTCCCTCGGTCCATTTCCTACGAGCAGTACTTC. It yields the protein CASSGGVPRSISYEQYF.

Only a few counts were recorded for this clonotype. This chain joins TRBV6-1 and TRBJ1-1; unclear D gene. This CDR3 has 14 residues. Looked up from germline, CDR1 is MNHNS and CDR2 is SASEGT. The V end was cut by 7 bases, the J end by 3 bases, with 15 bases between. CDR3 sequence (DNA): TGTGCCAGCATAGACGGGCGGTCGGACACTGAAGCTTTCTTT. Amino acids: CASIDGRSDTEAFF.

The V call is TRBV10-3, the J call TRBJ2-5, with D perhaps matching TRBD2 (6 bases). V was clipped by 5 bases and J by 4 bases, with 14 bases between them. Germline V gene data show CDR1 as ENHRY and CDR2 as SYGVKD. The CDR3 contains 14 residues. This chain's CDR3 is CAISPAGPGETQYF. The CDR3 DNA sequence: TGTGCCATCAGTCCAGCGGGCCCAGGAGAGACCCAGTACTTC.

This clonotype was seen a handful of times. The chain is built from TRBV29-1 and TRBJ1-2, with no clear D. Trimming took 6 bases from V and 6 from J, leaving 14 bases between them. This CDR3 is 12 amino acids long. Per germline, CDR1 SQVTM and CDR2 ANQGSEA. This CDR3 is CSVTSGKDGYTF. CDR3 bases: TGCAGCGTAACGTCGGGGAAAGATGGCTACACCTTC.

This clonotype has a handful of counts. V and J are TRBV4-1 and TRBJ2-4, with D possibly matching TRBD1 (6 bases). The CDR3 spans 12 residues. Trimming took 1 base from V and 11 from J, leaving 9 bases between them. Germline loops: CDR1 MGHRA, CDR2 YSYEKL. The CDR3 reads CASSQGQALQYF. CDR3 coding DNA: TGCGCCAGCAGCCAAGGACAGGCCCTTCAGTACTTC.

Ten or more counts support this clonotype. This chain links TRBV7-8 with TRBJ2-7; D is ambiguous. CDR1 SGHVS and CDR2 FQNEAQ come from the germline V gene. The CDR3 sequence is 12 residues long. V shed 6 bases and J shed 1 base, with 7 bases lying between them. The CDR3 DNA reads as TGTGCCAGCAGTCCACGGTCCTACGAGCAGTACTTC. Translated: CASSPRSYEQYF.

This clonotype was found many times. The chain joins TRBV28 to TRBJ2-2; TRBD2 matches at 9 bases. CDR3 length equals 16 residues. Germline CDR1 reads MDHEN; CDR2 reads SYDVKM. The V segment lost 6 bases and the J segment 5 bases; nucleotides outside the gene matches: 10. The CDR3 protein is CASSGFSGRGTGELFF. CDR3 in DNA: TGTGCCAGCAGCGGATTTAGCGGGAGAGGAACCGGGGAGCTGTTTTTT.

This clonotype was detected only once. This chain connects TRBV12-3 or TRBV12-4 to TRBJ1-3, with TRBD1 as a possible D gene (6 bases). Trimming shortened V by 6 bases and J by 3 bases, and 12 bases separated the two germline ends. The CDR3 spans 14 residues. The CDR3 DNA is TGTGCCAGCAGCGAACAGGGAGGTGGAAACACCATATATTTT. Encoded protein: CASSEQGGGNTIYF.

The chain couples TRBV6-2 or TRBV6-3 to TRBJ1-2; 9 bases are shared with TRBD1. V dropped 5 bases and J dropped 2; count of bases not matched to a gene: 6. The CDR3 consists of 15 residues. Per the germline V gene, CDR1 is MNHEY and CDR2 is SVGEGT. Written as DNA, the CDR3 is TGTGCCAGCAGTGGCGGACAGGGGAGGAACTATGGCTACACCTTC. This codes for CASSGGQGRNYGYTF.

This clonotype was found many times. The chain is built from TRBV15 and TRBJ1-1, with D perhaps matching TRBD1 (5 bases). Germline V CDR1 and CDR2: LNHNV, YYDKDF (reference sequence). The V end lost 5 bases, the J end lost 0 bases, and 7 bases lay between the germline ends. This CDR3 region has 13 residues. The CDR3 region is CATSPGLNTEAFF. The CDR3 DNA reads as TGTGCCACCAGCCCAGGGTTGAACACTGAAGCTTTCTTT.

The CDR3 coding sequence is TGTGCCAGCAGTTTAGCGCTCGTCGCTGAAGCTTTCTTT. This gives the protein CASSLALVAEAFF. The chain recombines TRBV12-3 or TRBV12-4 with TRBJ1-1; D call uncertain. Trimming shortened V by 0 bases and J by 6 bases, and 8 bases separated the two germline ends. This CDR3 comprises 13 residues.